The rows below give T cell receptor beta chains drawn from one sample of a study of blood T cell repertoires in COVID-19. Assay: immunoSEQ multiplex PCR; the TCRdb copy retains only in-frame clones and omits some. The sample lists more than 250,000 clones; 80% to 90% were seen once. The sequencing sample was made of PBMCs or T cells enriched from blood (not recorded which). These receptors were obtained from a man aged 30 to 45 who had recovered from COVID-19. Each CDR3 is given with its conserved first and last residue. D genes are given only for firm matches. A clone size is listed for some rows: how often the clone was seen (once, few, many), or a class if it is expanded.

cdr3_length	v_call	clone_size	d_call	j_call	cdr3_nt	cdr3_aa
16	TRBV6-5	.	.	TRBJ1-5	TGTGCCAGCAGTTACTCGGATCAAGGGGGTAATCAGCCCCAGCATTTT	CASSYSDQGGNQPQHF
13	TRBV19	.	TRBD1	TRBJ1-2	TGTGCCAGTAGCCCCGGGGACAGGTACCGCTACACCTTC	CASSPGDRYRYTF
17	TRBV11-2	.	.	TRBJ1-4	TGTGCCAGCAGCTCTGGGGCACAGGGTGGAGCTAATGAAAAACTGTTTTTT	CASSSGAQGGANEKLFF
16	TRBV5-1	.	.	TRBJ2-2	TGCGCCAGCAGTCCACAGGGAAACTCGAACACCGGGGAGCTGTTTTTT	CASSPQGNSNTGELFF
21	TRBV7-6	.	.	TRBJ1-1	TGTGCCAGCAGCTTAGAACGACCCCGTGAGAGACAGATAATAATGAACACTGAAGCTTTCTTT	CASSLERPRERQIIMNTEAFF
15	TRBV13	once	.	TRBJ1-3	TGTGCCAGCAGGCCTCGGAGGGGGGGTGGAAACACCATATATTTT	CASRPRRGGGNTIYF
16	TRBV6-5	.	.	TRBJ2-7	TGTGCCAGCAGTTACGGCTACCCTCAGGGAAGCTACGAGCAGTACTTC	CASSYGYPQGSYEQYF
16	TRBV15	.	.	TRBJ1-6	TGTGCCACCAGCAGAGATCGGGGAGGGGAGGGATCACCCCTCCACTTT	CATSRDRGGEGSPLHF
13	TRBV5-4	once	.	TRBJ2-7	TGTGCCAGCAGCTTCAGGGAAAGTTACGAGCAGTACTTC	CASSFRESYEQYF
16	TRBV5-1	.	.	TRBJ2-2	TGCGCCAGCAGCTTGGCAGCGACCACGAACACCGGGGAGCTGTTTTTT	CASSLAATTNTGELFF
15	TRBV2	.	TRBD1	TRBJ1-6	TGTGCCAGCAGTGAGAAGGGGGCGTGGGGTTCACCCCTCCACTTT	CASSEKGAWGSPLHF
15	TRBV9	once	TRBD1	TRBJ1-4	TGTGCCAGCAGCTCACAGACAGGGTTTAATGAAAAACTGTTTTTT	CASSSQTGFNEKLFF
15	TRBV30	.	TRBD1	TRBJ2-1	TGTGCCTGGAGCCTCTTGGACAGGTTATACAATGAGCAGTTCTTC	CAWSLLDRLYNEQFF
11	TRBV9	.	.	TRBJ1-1	TGTGCCAGCAGCTATGGACTAGTAGCTTTCTTT	CASSYGLVAFF
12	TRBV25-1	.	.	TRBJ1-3	TGTGCCAGCAGGGAGAGTATCGACACCATATATTTT	CASRESIDTIYF
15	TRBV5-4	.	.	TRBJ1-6	TGTGCCAGCAGCTTGGGGCAGTCCTATAATTCACCCCTCCACTTT	CASSLGQSYNSPLHF
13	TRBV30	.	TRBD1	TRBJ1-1	TGTGCCTGGAGTCTGGGACAGGGGTTTGAAGCTTTCTTT	CAWSLGQGFEAFF
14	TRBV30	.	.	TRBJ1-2	TGTGCCTGGAGCGCCCTACCGGGACTCTATGGCTACACCTTC	CAWSALPGLYGYTF
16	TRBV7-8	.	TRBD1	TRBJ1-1	TGTGCCAGCAGCTTAGGGACTGGGACAGTGAACACTGAAGCTTTCTTT	CASSLGTGTVNTEAFF
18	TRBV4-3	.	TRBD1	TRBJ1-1	TGCGCCAGCAGCCAAGGGGCCGGACAGGGGGCGAGGGACACTGAAGCTTTCTTT	CASSQGAGQGARDTEAFF
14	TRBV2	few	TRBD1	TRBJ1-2	TGTGCCAGCAGTGAGACAGGGTTATGGTATGGCTACACCTTC	CASSETGLWYGYTF
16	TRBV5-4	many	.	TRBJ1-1	TGTGCCAGCAGCTTGTGGGGGGGGCGCATGAACACTGAAGCTTTCTTT	CASSLWGGRMNTEAFF
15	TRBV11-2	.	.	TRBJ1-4	TGTGCCAGCAGCTTAGTTGTAGCATATAATGAAAAACTGTTTTTT	CASSLVVAYNEKLFF
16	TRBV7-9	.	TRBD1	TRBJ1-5	TGTGCCAGCAGCTCCGTTGGACAGGGGGGGGACCAGCCCCAGCATTTT	CASSSVGQGGDQPQHF
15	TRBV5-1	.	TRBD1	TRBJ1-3	TGCGCCAGTTCCTCACAGGGGGCCTCGGGAAACACCATATATTTT	CASSSQGASGNTIYF
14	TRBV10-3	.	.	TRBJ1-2	TGTGCCATCAGGAAGGACGGACTTAACTATGGCTACACCTTC	CAIRKDGLNYGYTF
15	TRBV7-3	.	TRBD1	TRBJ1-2	TGTGCCAGCAGCCCGACCGGGACAGGGGGAAGAGGCTACACCTTC	CASSPTGTGGRGYTF
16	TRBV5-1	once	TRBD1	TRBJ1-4	TGCGCCCGATCACAGGGGGGGTATGCAACTAATGAAAAACTGTTTTTT	CARSQGGYATNEKLFF
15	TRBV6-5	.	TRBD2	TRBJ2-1	TGTGCCAGCAGTCCCGGGACTAGCGGGGGTAGGAGGAGATTCTTC	CASSPGTSGGRRRFF
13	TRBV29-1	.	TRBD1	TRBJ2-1	TGCAGCGTGGGAACAGGGGGCCTCAATGAGCAGTTCTTC	CSVGTGGLNEQFF
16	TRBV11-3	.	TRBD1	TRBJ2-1	TGTGCCAGCAGCTCCAGGACAGGAGCCTCCTACAATGAGCAGTTCTTC	CASSSRTGASYNEQFF
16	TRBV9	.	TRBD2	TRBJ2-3	TGTGCCAGCAGCATTCTTAGCGGGGGGGCCGCAGATACGCAGTATTTT	CASSILSGGAADTQYF
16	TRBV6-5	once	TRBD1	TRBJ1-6	TGTGCCAGCAGTTACACAGGGGTCGTGTATAATTCACCCCTCCACTTT	CASSYTGVVYNSPLHF
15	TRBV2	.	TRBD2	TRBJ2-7	TGTGCCAGCATCGGGGGAGCGGGGGGCTCCTACGAGCAGTACTTC	CASIGGAGGSYEQYF
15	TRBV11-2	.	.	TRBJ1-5	TGTGCCAGCAGCTCCACGACAGGTTTGAATCAGCCCCAGCATTTT	CASSSTTGLNQPQHF